The 32 T cell receptor beta chains listed next were all sequenced from one sample in a study of memory CD4+ T cells and cytomegalovirus serostatus. The data were produced by immunoSEQ multiplex PCR, yet TCRdb's version contains in-frame clones alone and is incomplete. The sample has about 40,000 clones; 75% to 85% are singletons. Single viable CD3+CD4+CD8-CD45RO+ cells were sorted as the memory CD4+ T cells. Sample: memory CD4+ T cells from blood. These receptors all come from an adult in good health and CMV-seronegative.

In its sample, this clone was seen once. V gene TRBV28 combines with J gene TRBJ1-5; 7 bases agree with TRBD1. V shed 5 bases, J shed 6 bases, and the junction held 7 bases outside the gene matches. CDR3 length: 14 amino acids. Germline V gene sequence: CDR1 MDHEN, CDR2 SYDVKM. The CDR3 loop reads CASSPRQGSQPQHF. DNA for the CDR3: TGTGCCAGCAGTCCGCGACAGGGAAGTCAGCCCCAGCATTTT.

The V and J genes are TRBV7-3 and TRBJ2-7; no reliable D call. The CDR3 loop spans 15 amino acids. The V end lost 2 bases, the J end lost 0 bases, and 11 bases lay between the germline ends. From germline, CDR1 is SGHTA and CDR2 FQGTGA. The CDR3 region has the DNA TGTGCCAGCAGCTTAGGTCCGGTTAGCTCCTACGAGCAGTACTTC. As protein: CASSLGPVSSYEQYF.

The rearrangement links TRBV5-1 to TRBJ1-2; no definite D call. The CDR3 length is 16 residues. Trimming stripped 0 bases from V and 8 bases from J, with 20 bases between. CDR1 and CDR2 from the germline V gene are SGHRS and YFSETQ. CDR3 sequence: CASSLAPGPPGSGYTF. DNA of the CDR3: TGCGCCAGCAGCTTGGCCCCGGGCCCCCCTGGGTCGGGCTACACCTTC. The full variable domain, in which reference TRBV5-1 and TRBJ1-2 provide the parts outside the CDR3, is KAGVTQTPRYLIKTRGQQVTLSCSPISGHRSVSWYQQTPGQGLQFLFEYFSETQRNKGNFPGRFSGRQFSNSRSEMNVSTLELGDSALYLCASSLAPGPPGSGYTFGSGTRLTVV.

This chain connects TRBV6-6 to TRBJ2-1; TRBD2 aligns across 8 bases. Germline trimming cut 8 bases from V and 5 bases from J; bases unmatched to any gene: 11. CDR3 size: 15 residues. Germline V gene sequence: CDR1 MNHNY, CDR2 SVGAGI (reference sequence). The CDR3: CASRGLASGHNEQFF. The CDR3 nucleotides are TGTGCCAGCCGAGGGTTGGCTAGCGGGCACAATGAGCAGTTCTTC.

This clone has just a few counts. The chain recombines TRBV15 with TRBJ1-6; D gene uncertain. The V and J ends lost 1 base and 10 bases respectively, with 11 bases between them. This CDR3 comprises 14 residues. Germline CDR1 LNHNV, CDR2 YYDKDF (reference sequence). Here the CDR3 reads CATSRGEGGSPLHF. The DNA of the CDR3 is TGTGCCACCAGCAGAGGCGAGGGAGGATCACCCCTCCACTTT.

V gene TRBV11-2 combines with J gene TRBJ2-1; 9 bases are shared with TRBD1. Germline V gene lookup returns CDR1 SGHAT and CDR2 FQNNGV. The V gene end was trimmed by 5 bases and the J gene end by 3 bases; junction bases not matched to a gene: 11. The CDR3 is 17 amino acids. The CDR3 protein is CASSAMGPGQGYNEQFF. The DNA for the CDR3 is TGTGCCAGCAGCGCTATGGGACCGGGACAGGGCTACAATGAGCAGTTCTTC. The variable domain in full, with the rest retrieved from reference TRBV11-2 and TRBJ2-1, is EAGVAQSPRYKIIEKRQSVAFWCNPISGHATLYWYQQILGQGPKLLIQFQNNGVVDDSQLPKDRFSAERLKGVDSTLKIQPAKLEDSAVYLCASSAMGPGQGYNEQFFGPGTRLTVL.

To note about this clone: One end of the junction does not line up with germline, which may come from a read error. V is TRBV19 and J is TRBJ1-6; tentatively, D is TRBD1 (5 bases). The germline CDR1 and CDR2 sequences are LNHDA and SQIVND (reference sequence). This CDR3 is built from 14 residues. CDR3: CASSSWGSQLPPHF. The CDR3 bases are TGTGCCAGTAGTAGCTGGGGCAGCCAACTTCCCCCCCACTTT.

The V and J genes are TRBV21-1 and TRBJ2-1; the DNA was not compared with TRBD1, the D call given in the table. TRBV21-1 is a documented pseudogene. The CDR3 consists of 18 residues. CDR3 sequence (DNA): TGTGCCAGCAGCAAAGCAGTCGTCCCGGGACAGGGTGGTGATGAGCAGTTCTTC. It is translated as CASSKAVVPGQGGDEQFF.

This chain uses TRBV6-6 with TRBJ1-2; D perhaps matches TRBD1 (5 bases). The CDR3 extends over 15 amino acids. Germline V gene data show CDR1 as MNHNY and CDR2 as SVGAGI (reference sequence). V lost 2 bases and J lost 4, with 14 bases in between. CDR3 coding DNA: TGTGCCAGCAGTTACAAAGGACAAGGCTTCTATGGCTACACCTTC. It yields the protein CASSYKGQGFYGYTF.

The genes are TRBV5-1 and TRBJ2-2, with no clear D. The V end was cut by 9 bases, the J end by 1 base, with 16 bases between. The CDR3 covers 15 residues. Germline values: CDR1 SGHRS, CDR2 YFSETQ. In DNA, the CDR3 is TGCGCCACCCGGATATCCCCCGTGAACACCGGGGAGCTGTTTTTT. It specifies CATRISPVNTGELFF. Combining the CDR3 with reference TRBV5-1 and TRBJ2-2 gives the whole variable domain KAGVTQTPRYLIKTRGQQVTLSCSPISGHRSVSWYQQTPGQGLQFLFEYFSETQRNKGNFPGRFSGRQFSNSRSEMNVSTLELGDSALYLCATRISPVNTGELFFGEGSRLTVL.

This rearrangement joins TRBV5-1 to TRBJ1-2; D is perhaps TRBD1 (6 bases). Per the germline V gene, CDR1 is SGHRS and CDR2 is YFSETQ. Trimming took 7 bases from V and 2 from J, leaving 24 bases between them. The CDR3 runs 17 residues. This CDR3 reads CASRAGGGNFENYGYTF. CDR3 bases: TGCGCCAGCCGAGCCGGGGGGGGCAACTTCGAGAACTATGGCTACACCTTC.

By frequency in the sample, this clone is medium-sized. The genes are TRBV12-5 and TRBJ1-1; D is perhaps TRBD1 (5 bases). V dropped 5 bases and J dropped 0 bases, with 22 bases sitting between them. The CDR3 runs to 18 residues. Germline CDR1 is LGHNT and CDR2 is FRNRAP. The DNA for the CDR3 is TGTGCTAGTGGTATTACATCTCCGGGACCCAGGATGAACACTGAAGCTTTCTTT. Protein product: CASGITSPGPRMNTEAFF. The full variable domain, its missing parts supplied by reference TRBV12-5 and TRBJ1-1, is DARVTQTPRHKVTEMGQEVTMRCQPILGHNTVFWYRQTMMQGLELLAYFRNRAPLDDSGMPKDRFSAEMPDATLATLKIQPSEPRDSAVYFCASGITSPGPRMNTEAFFGQGTRLTVV.

This clone was recorded a few times. This chain joins TRBV6-5 and TRBJ1-2, with 8 bases fitting TRBD1. The CDR3 covers 15 residues. The germline V gene encodes CDR1 MNHEY and CDR2 SVGAGI. V gave up 2 bases and J gave up 5 bases; unmatched junction bases: 7. CDR3 coding DNA: TGTGCCAGCAGTTACCGGGGACAGGTTGGGTATGGCTACACCTTC. It encodes CASSYRGQVGYGYTF.

V usage is TRBV7-2 and J usage is TRBJ1-1, with a weak D call TRBD1 (5 bases). The V gene lost 3 bases and the J gene lost 7 bases, with 15 bases spanning the gap. Germline V gene sequence: CDR1 SGHTA, CDR2 FQGNSA. The CDR3 is made up of 14 amino acids. The CDR3 here is CASSFQGGVDEAFF. CDR3 bases: TGTGCCAGCAGCTTTCAGGGAGGCGTAGATGAAGCTTTCTTT.

This clone occurred a few times. The rearrangement links TRBV7-9 to TRBJ1-2; D gene unclear. Germline V gene lookup returns CDR1 SEHNR and CDR2 FQNEAQ (reference sequence). The CDR3 is 13 residues long. V lost 2 bases and J 8 bases, leaving 12 bases between the germline ends. CDR3 region: CASSLTGFSGYTF. CDR3 bases: TGTGCCAGCAGCTTAACCGGATTCAGCGGCTACACCTTC.

The sample holds a few counts of this clone. The chain joins TRBV4-1 to TRBJ2-7, with 7 positions matching TRBD1. CDR1 and CDR2 from the germline V gene are MGHRA and YSYEKL. The CDR3 covers 18 residues. V shed 1 base and J 0 bases; nucleotides not matched to a gene: 12. CDR3 DNA: TGCGCCAGCAGCCAAGGACCCGGGACAGCTCTTAACTCCTACGAGCAGTACTTC. It yields the protein CASSQGPGTALNSYEQYF.

The V gene is TRBV6-5, the J gene TRBJ1-5, with D uncertain. Germline V gene lookup returns CDR1 MNHEY and CDR2 SVGAGI. V lost 2 bases, J lost 4 bases, and 9 bases lay in between. The CDR3 has 14 residues. This chain's CDR3 is CASSYKGSNQPQHF. CDR3 in DNA: TGTGCCAGCAGTTACAAAGGGTCAAATCAGCCCCAGCATTTT.

The rearrangement links TRBV7-2 to TRBJ2-5; D ambiguous. With 2 bases removed from V and 1 base from J, the gap between germline ends came to 11 bases. This CDR3 has 15 amino acids. The germline V gene has CDR1 SGHTA and CDR2 FQGNSA. The CDR3 region has the DNA TGTGCCAGCAGCTTAACTTACGGATCCCAAGAGACCCAGTACTTC. Its translation: CASSLTYGSQETQYF. Full variable domain (remainder filled in from reference TRBV7-2 and TRBJ2-5): GAGVSQSPSNKVTEKGKDVELRCDPISGHTALYWYRQSLGQGLEFLIYFQGNSAPDKSGLPSDRFSAERTGGSVSTLTIQRTQQEDSAVYLCASSLTYGSQETQYFGPGTRLLVL.

The chain links TRBV15 to TRBJ1-5; no firm D call. CDR1 is LNHNV, CDR2 YYDKDF, per germline (reference sequence). V lost 1 base to trimming and J lost 7 bases, with 11 bases between them. The CDR3 consists of 14 residues. Written as DNA, the CDR3 is TGTGCCACCAGCAGAGGTGGGTCGGAACAGCCCCAGCATTTT. Its translation is CATSRGGSEQPQHF.

The chain is built from TRBV12-5 and TRBJ2-3; no clear D. The CDR3 runs to 11 residues. The germline V gene has CDR1 LGHNT and CDR2 FRNRAP. Trimming left V 6 bases short and J 7 bases short, with 8 bases between. CDR3 DNA: TGTGCTAGTGGCTCGGCTAATACGCAGTATTTT. As protein: CASGSANTQYF.

The chain uses TRBV2 and TRBJ2-7, with TRBD1 matching over 10 bases. After removal of 7 bases from V and 7 bases from J, the junction contained 10 bases not matched to a gene. Germline CDR1 SNHLY, CDR2 FYNNEI. This CDR3 has 14 residues. The CDR3 loop reads CASNLGQGLGEQYF. CDR3 nucleotide sequence: TGTGCCAGCAATTTGGGACAGGGGCTAGGGGAGCAGTACTTC.

This chain joins TRBV20-1 and TRBJ1-1, with D tentatively TRBD1 (5 bases). Per germline, CDR1 DFQATT and CDR2 SNEGSKA (reference sequence). V lost 5 bases, J lost 10 bases, and 14 bases lay in between. The CDR3 is made up of 11 amino acids. The CDR3 DNA sequence: TGCAGTGCTTGTCAGGGAACCCGAGCTTTCTTT. This sequence encodes CSACQGTRAFF.

CDR3 residues: CASSGTYNEQFF. The CDR3 region has the DNA TGTGCCAGCAGTGGGACCTACAATGAGCAGTTCTTC. The chain carries TRBV25-1 and TRBJ2-1; D remains unclear. Germline CDR1 reads MGHDK; CDR2 reads SYGVNS. V dropped 4 bases and J dropped 2 bases, with 3 bases sitting between them. The CDR3 covers 12 residues.

This clone was observed a handful of times. The V gene is TRBV27, the J gene TRBJ1-2; TRBD1 matches at 8 bases. The CDR3 is made up of 17 amino acids. The germline CDR1 and CDR2 sequences are MNHEY and SMNVEV (reference sequence). V lost 5 bases, J lost 6 bases, and 17 bases stayed unmatched. As DNA, the CDR3 is TGTGCCAGCAGTCCTATCGTTTACCAGGGGGCTAGCCATGGCTACACCTTC. Translated, it gives CASSPIVYQGASHGYTF.

This clone was observed a few times. The rearrangement links TRBV7-9 to TRBJ1-1; tentatively, D is TRBD1 (5 bases). Trimming cost V 8 bases and J 11 bases, with 15 bases left between them. The CDR3 has 11 amino acids. CDR1 and CDR2 from the germline V gene are SEHNR and FQNEAQ (reference sequence). CDR3: CASVGETEAFF. For the CDR3, the DNA is TGTGCCAGCGTGGGGGAGACCGAGGCTTTCTTT. Filled out from reference TRBV7-9 and TRBJ1-1, the complete variable domain reads DTGVSQNPRHKITKRGQNVTFRCDPISEHNRLYWYRQTLGQGPEFLTYFQNEAQLEKSRLLSDRFSAERPKGSFSTLEIQRTEQGDSAMYLCASVGETEAFFGQGTRLTVV.

The V gene is TRBV27, the J gene TRBJ2-3; possibly TRBD2 for D (5 bases). Between the trimmed V and J ends, which lost 2 bases and 8 bases, there was a span of 11 bases. The CDR3 is 13 amino acids. Germline values: CDR1 MNHEY, CDR2 SMNVEV (reference sequence). The CDR3 here is CASSLRGMGTQYF. Written as DNA, the CDR3 is TGTGCCAGCAGTTTACGAGGGATGGGTACGCAGTATTTT.

The chain joins TRBV6-6 to TRBJ1-5; 7 nucleotides match TRBD1. The CDR3 spans 14 residues. Germline V gene lookup returns CDR1 MNHNY and CDR2 SVGAGI (reference sequence). Trimming cost V 6 bases and J 5 bases; bases outside gene matches: 7. CDR3 nucleotide sequence: TGTGCCAGCAGAGGTTCACAGGGGCATCAGCCCCAGCATTTT. Translation gives CASRGSQGHQPQHF.

The chain is built from TRBV9 and TRBJ1-2; 8 nucleotides line up with TRBD1. Trimming took 3 bases from V and 2 from J; bases not matched to a gene: 3. The CDR3 is 14 amino acids. Germline values: CDR1 SGDLS, CDR2 YYNGEE. CDR3 protein: CASSDNRGNYGYTF. DNA for the CDR3: TGTGCCAGCAGCGACAACAGGGGGAACTATGGCTACACCTTC. The full variable domain, rest sourced from reference TRBV9 and TRBJ1-2, is DSGVTQTPKHLITATGQRVTLRCSPRSGDLSVYWYQQSLDQGLQFLIQYYNGEERAKGNILERFSAQQFPDLHSELNLSSLELGDSALYFCASSDNRGNYGYTFGSGTRLTVV.

This sequence joins TRBV5-1 and TRBJ1-4; 8 bases map to TRBD1. The J segment lost 5 bases and the V segment lost 4 bases, leaving 4 bases of the junction unmatched. The CDR3 runs 14 residues. Germline CDR1 is SGHRS and CDR2 is YFSETQ. The CDR3: CASSKGQENEKLFF. CDR3 coding DNA: TGCGCCAGCAGCAAGGGACAGGAGAATGAAAAACTGTTTTTT. The complete variable domain, with remaining parts taken from reference TRBV5-1 and TRBJ1-4, reads KAGVTQTPRYLIKTRGQQVTLSCSPISGHRSVSWYQQTPGQGLQFLFEYFSETQRNKGNFPGRFSGRQFSNSRSEMNVSTLELGDSALYLCASSKGQENEKLFFGSGTQLSVL.

This clone was seen a single time. This rearrangement joins TRBV4-2 to TRBJ1-1, with TRBD1 as a possible D gene (6 bases). The CDR3 loop spans 15 amino acids. Germline CDR1 reads LGHNA; CDR2 reads YNFKEQ. V was shortened by 5 bases and J by 5 bases, with 18 bases between the two germline ends. The CDR3 spells CASSLEQGRGTEAFF. CDR3 DNA sequence: TGTGCCAGCAGCTTGGAGCAGGGGAGGGGGACTGAAGCTTTCTTT.

This clone was detected a few times. CDR3 coding DNA: TGTGCCAGCAGCGCAGGACTAGCGGGGGCCTCGGAGGTAGAGACCCAGTACTTC. It translates to CASSAGLAGASEVETQYF. This sequence joins TRBV9 and TRBJ2-5; 13 positions agree with TRBD2. The germline V gene has CDR1 SGDLS and CDR2 YYNGEE. Unmatched junction bases numbered 12, after V lost 3 bases and J lost 4 bases. This CDR3 is built from 18 residues. Supplemented by reference TRBV9 and TRBJ2-5, the full variable domain reads DSGVTQTPKHLITATGQRVTLRCSPRSGDLSVYWYQQSLDQGLQFLIQYYNGEERAKGNILERFSAQQFPDLHSELNLSSLELGDSALYFCASSAGLAGASEVETQYFGPGTRLLVL.

This chain joins TRBV7-8 and TRBJ1-1; D is uncertain. CDR1 and CDR2 from the germline V gene are SGHVS and FQNEAQ. With 1 base removed from V and 1 base from J, the gap between germline ends came to 7 bases. This CDR3 is 14 amino acids long. The CDR3, as DNA: TGTGCCAGCAGCTTAGAGTGGGAGAACACTGAAGCTTTCTTT. Protein product: CASSLEWENTEAFF.